The 30 T cell receptor beta chains below come from one sample, sequenced in a study of response to subunit inactivated influenza vaccine. MiXCR was run by TCRdb on the RT-PCR reads, yielding one entry per CDR3 protein. Found here are hundreds of thousands of distinct CDR3 sequences, roughly 27% of them singletons; the top ten hold under 2.5%. This sample comprised CD4+ T cells sorted from PBMCs, obtained around 5 days after vaccination. These receptors were taken from a man aged 45 to 65 who received an inactivated influenza vaccine.

The rearrangement joins TRBV4-2 to TRBJ2-3; 11 bases line up with TRBD2. Germline CDR1 and CDR2: LGHNA and YNFKEQ. Trimming removed 4 bases from V and 2 bases from J; junction bases left unmatched: 17. The CDR3 totals 20 residues. In DNA, the CDR3 is TGTGCCAGCAGCCGCGGTGTCGGCGTTAGCGGGGGGGCAGACACAGATACGCAGTATTTT. Residues: CASSRGVGVSGGADTDTQYF.

The gene calls are TRBV4-2 and TRBJ2-7; the D is unclear. This CDR3 spans 13 amino acids. V lost 4 bases and J lost 6, with 13 bases in between. Germline V lookup: CDR1 LGHNA, CDR2 YNFKEQ. This chain's CDR3 is CASSPKGQREQYF. DNA for the CDR3: TGTGCCAGCAGCCCCAAAGGTCAGCGCGAGCAGTACTTC.

This clonotype was detected a few times. J is TRBJ2-1 and V is TRBV20-1, with TRBD2 identical over 14 bases. Trimming took 3 bases from V and 10 from J; bases not matched to a gene: 5. The germline CDR1 and CDR2 sequences are DFQATT and SNEGSKA (reference sequence). The CDR3 runs 14 residues. The CDR3 region is CSARRTSGRNEQFF. The DNA for the CDR3 is TGCAGTGCTAGGCGGACTAGCGGGAGGAACGAGCAGTTCTTC.

This clonotype was observed a handful of times. The gene calls are TRBV10-3 and TRBJ1-3; D possibly corresponds to TRBD1 (5 bases). Germline assignment: CDR1 ENHRY and CDR2 SYGVKD. The ends were cut back, 3 bases at V and 1 base at J, with 16 bases in the middle. The CDR3 sequence is 17 residues long. CDR3 nucleotides: TGTGCCATCAGTGATCAGGGATTGTTAGTGTCTGGAAACACCATATATTTT. Translating it yields CAISDQGLLVSGNTIYF.

This clonotype showed up just a few times. The chain joins TRBV5-1 to TRBJ2-7; TRBD2 matches at 8 bases. CDR3 size: 14 residues. The germline gives CDR1 SGHRS, CDR2 YFSETQ. V was pared by 4 bases and J by 1 base, with 4 bases of the junction left unmatched. The CDR3, as DNA: TGCGCCAGCAGCCAGCCGGGGGGGTCCTACGAGCAGTACTTC. Residues: CASSQPGGSYEQYF.

The chain uses TRBV23-1 and TRBJ2-7; 7 nucleotides match TRBD1. TRBV23-1 is an ORF for which the function is uncertain. This CDR3 has 14 residues. With V trimmed by 3 bases and J by 2 bases, 4 bases remained unmatched. CDR3 protein: CASSQTGTPYEQYF. The CDR3 bases are TGCGCCAGCAGTCAGACAGGGACCCCCTACGAGCAGTACTTC.

Only a few counts were recorded for this clonotype. The chain links TRBV9 to TRBJ1-4; 7 nucleotides align to TRBD1. V lost 3 bases to trimming and J lost 7 bases; unmatched junction nucleotides: 6. This CDR3 has 14 amino acids. In germline, CDR1 is SGDLS, CDR2 YYNGEE. CDR3: CASSATGTAEKLFF. CDR3 nucleotide sequence: TGTGCCAGCAGCGCGACAGGGACGGCTGAAAAACTGTTTTTT.

V and J are TRBV12-3 or TRBV12-4 and TRBJ1-1, with 7 bases fitting TRBD1. Losses at the gene ends were 4 bases for V and 1 base for J; bases not matched to a gene: 3. This CDR3 contains 14 residues. Here the CDR3 DNA reads TGTGCCAGCAGTTATAGACAGGGGAACACTGAAGCTTTCTTT. This translates into CASSYRQGNTEAFF.

V and J are TRBV3-1 and TRBJ2-1, with 11 bases aligning to TRBD2. This CDR3 spans 15 amino acids. Looked up from germline, CDR1 is LGHDT and CDR2 is YNNKEL (reference sequence). The trim removed 3 bases at V and 6 bases at J, leaving 4 bases unmatched. The CDR3 region has the DNA TGTGCCAGCAGCCAGATAGCGGGAGGGTTCAATGAGCAGTTCTTC. Translated: CASSQIAGGFNEQFF.

The V gene is TRBV7-2, the J gene TRBJ2-2; tentatively, D is TRBD1 or TRBD2 (5 bases each). The V gene lost 1 base and the J gene lost 4 bases, with 10 bases spanning the gap. This CDR3 contains 15 residues. Germline CDR1 is SGHTA and CDR2 is FQGNSA. Written as DNA, the CDR3 is TGTGCCAGCAGCTTAGGTTTGGGGGTCACCGGGGAGCTGTTTTTT. Translating gives CASSLGLGVTGELFF.

This clonotype was detected a few times. This sequence joins TRBV19 and TRBJ2-1; 7 bases map to TRBD2. The CDR3 contains 16 residues. Germline-derived CDR1 and CDR2 are LNHDA and SQIVND (reference sequence). The trim removed 7 bases at V and 11 bases at J, leaving 20 bases unmatched. Here the CDR3 reads CASNPRGGARLSQQFF. Written as DNA, the CDR3 is TGTGCCAGTAATCCCCGGGGAGGGGCTCGGCTCAGTCAGCAGTTCTTC.

This clonotype appeared a few times. The chain combines TRBV6-5 with TRBJ2-3, with 16 bases aligning to TRBD2. Germline loops: CDR1 MNHEY, CDR2 SVGAGI. After removal of 2 bases from V and 6 bases from J, the junction contained 8 bases not matched to a gene. The CDR3 has 18 residues. CDR3 in amino acids: CASSYPGLAGGNKDTQYF. CDR3 nucleotides: TGTGCCAGCAGTTACCCGGGACTAGCGGGAGGGAATAAGGATACGCAGTATTTT.

The V call is TRBV4-2, the J call TRBJ2-4; the D gene is possibly TRBD2 (6 bases). The CDR3 extends over 17 amino acids. CDR1 and CDR2 (germline): LGHNA, YNFKEQ. Between the trimmed V and J ends, which lost 0 bases and 0 bases, there was a span of 12 bases. CDR3: CASSQDGAGLAKNIQYF. The CDR3 bases are TGTGCCAGCAGCCAAGATGGGGCGGGGCTAGCCAAAAACATTCAGTACTTC.

V and J are TRBV4-1 and TRBJ1-6; the D is unclear. The V end was cut by 4 bases, the J end by 4 bases, with 14 bases between. This CDR3 has 16 amino acids. Per the germline V gene, CDR1 is MGHRA and CDR2 is YSYEKL. The CDR3 loop is CASSPYLGAYNSPLHF. Written as DNA, the CDR3 is TGCGCCAGCAGCCCGTACCTGGGAGCTTATAATTCACCCCTCCACTTT.

There are a few counts of this clonotype. This chain connects TRBV15 to TRBJ1-2; D is unresolved. V lost 0 bases and J lost 4, with 12 bases in between. The length of the CDR3 is 15 residues. Per germline, CDR1 LNHNV and CDR2 YYDKDF (reference sequence). CDR3 DNA: TGTGCCACCAGCAGAGATCGGACGAGGGCCTATGGCTACACCTTC. This codes for CATSRDRTRAYGYTF.

The J gene is TRBJ2-1, the V gene TRBV7-8, with TRBD2 matching over 14 bases. This CDR3 is 16 amino acids long. Germline CDR1 is SGHVS and CDR2 is FQNEAQ. With 5 bases clipped from V and 3 bases from J, the junction kept 3 bases outside the gene matches. The CDR3 spells CASSRLAGGLYNEQFF. CDR3 nucleotide sequence: TGTGCCAGCAGCAGACTAGCGGGGGGGCTCTACAATGAGCAGTTCTTC.

This chain links TRBV7-8 with TRBJ2-1, with 7 nucleotides matching TRBD1. The CDR3 totals 13 residues. V lost 9 bases to trimming and J lost 3 bases; unmatched junction nucleotides: 5. CDR1 and CDR2 (germline): SGHVS, FQNEAQ. DNA for the CDR3: TGTGCCAGTGGGGACAGCATCTACAATGAGCAGTTCTTC. Residues: CASGDSIYNEQFF.

This clonotype was counted a few times. This sequence joins TRBV12-3 or TRBV12-4 and TRBJ1-6; D is undetermined. The CDR3 loop spans 15 amino acids. Between the trimmed V and J ends, which lost 5 bases and 6 bases, there was a span of 14 bases. CDR3 sequence reads: CASSLSALGNSPLHF. CDR3 in DNA: TGTGCCAGCAGTCTATCGGCGCTGGGTAATTCACCCCTCCACTTT.

The chain employs TRBV29-1 and TRBJ1-5; D gene unclear. Trimming shortened V by 7 bases and J by 6 bases, and 16 bases separated the two germline ends. The V gene's germline CDR1 is SQVTM and CDR2 ANQGSEA. The length of the CDR3 is 13 residues. In DNA, the CDR3 is TGCAGCGCTCTGAAAAGGAGGAGTCAGCCCCAGCATTTT. This translates into CSALKRRSQPQHF. Full variable domain (rest looked up from reference TRBV29-1 and TRBJ1-5): SAVISQKPSRDICQRGTSLTIQCQVDSQVTMMFWYRQQPGQSLTLIATANQGSEATYESGFVIDKFPISRPNLTFSTLTVSNMSPEDSSIYLCSALKRRSQPQHFGDGTRLSIL.

This clonotype occurred a few times. V usage is TRBV24-1 and J usage is TRBJ2-1, with TRBD2 matching over 7 bases. This CDR3 has 16 residues. From germline, CDR1 is KGHDR and CDR2 SFDVKD. Losses at the gene ends were 0 bases for V and 2 bases for J; bases not matched to a gene: 3. The CDR3 nucleotides read TGTGCCACCAGTGATTTGTCGGGAGGTACCTACAATGAGCAGTTCTTC. It yields the protein CATSDLSGGTYNEQFF.

The CDR3 DNA reads as TGTGCCAGCAGTTTTCAGGGACCCCAATCTGAGCAGTTCTTC. This encodes CASSFQGPQSEQFF. This rearrangement joins TRBV12-3 or TRBV12-4 to TRBJ2-1, with D perhaps matching TRBD1 or TRBD2 (5 bases each). V was shortened by 3 bases and J by 9 bases, with 15 bases between the two germline ends. The CDR3 runs 14 residues.

This clonotype was detected a few times. The CDR3 protein is CASSPLDRSRVLTF. CDR3 coding DNA: TGTGCCAGCAGCCCGCTGGACCGGTCTCGGGTCCTGACTTTC. The rearrangement joins TRBV9 to TRBJ2-6; D ambiguous. Per germline, CDR1 SGDLS and CDR2 YYNGEE. The CDR3 runs 14 residues. V lost 4 bases to trimming and J lost 13 bases, with 18 bases between them.

This clonotype was counted a few times. The genes are TRBV5-1 and TRBJ2-5; D unresolved. CDR1 is SGHRS, CDR2 YFSETQ, per germline. CDR3 length equals 10 residues. Deletions cut 6 bases from V and 13 bases from J, with 13 bases between. As DNA, the CDR3 is TGCGCCAGCACCAAACCCGGAACGTACTTC. Its protein is CASTKPGTYF.

The V and J genes are TRBV4-3 and TRBJ1-1, with D possibly matching TRBD1 (6 bases). V lost 1 base, J lost 0 bases, and 15 bases lay in between. Per germline, CDR1 LGHNA and CDR2 YSLEER. This CDR3 is built from 17 residues. The CDR3 DNA reads as TGCGCCAGCAGCCAAGGGCCAGGGGCGGCATTGAACACTGAAGCTTTCTTT. Translating gives CASSQGPGAALNTEAFF.

The sample holds a few counts of this clonotype. This chain joins TRBV6-2 or TRBV6-3 and TRBJ2-5, with 7 bases fitting TRBD1. V gave up 6 bases and J gave up 1 base; unmatched junction bases: 11. Germline lookup yields CDR1 MNHEY and CDR2 SVGEGT. The CDR3 runs 16 residues. CDR3 nucleotides: TGTGCCAGCAGGACAGGGTGGCAGGCGATCCAAGAGACCCAGTACTTC. Encoded protein: CASRTGWQAIQETQYF.

This clonotype was seen only a few times. This chain joins TRBV3-1 and TRBJ1-5, with D tentatively TRBD1 (6 bases). The ends were cut back, 8 bases at V and 5 bases at J, with 10 bases in the middle. The germline CDR1 and CDR2 sequences are LGHDT and YNNKEL (reference sequence). This CDR3 is built from 12 residues. CDR3 sequence (DNA): TGTGCCAGCGGCGAGGGGGATCAGCCCCAGCATTTT. It translates to CASGEGDQPQHF.

V usage is TRBV12-3 or TRBV12-4 and J usage is TRBJ2-1; D is unclear. Trimming took 8 bases from V and 1 from J, leaving 6 bases between them. This CDR3 region has 12 residues. CDR3 region: CASGVSYNEQFF. The CDR3 DNA reads as TGTGCCAGCGGGGTTTCCTACAATGAGCAGTTCTTC.

This chain joins TRBV3-1 and TRBJ1-1; no reliable D call. This CDR3 is built from 14 residues. The ends were cut back, 3 bases at V and 2 bases at J, with 10 bases in the middle. The germline V gene encodes CDR1 LGHDT and CDR2 YNNKEL (reference sequence). The CDR3 here is CASSHVGPNTEAFF. DNA of the CDR3: TGTGCCAGCAGCCACGTTGGGCCCAACACTGAAGCTTTCTTT.

V usage is TRBV20-1 and J usage is TRBJ2-1; 16 positions agree with TRBD2. This CDR3 spans 20 amino acids. Looked up from germline, CDR1 is DFQATT and CDR2 is SNEGSKA (reference sequence). V shed 3 bases and J 2 bases; nucleotides not matched to a gene: 13. The CDR3, as DNA: TGCAGTGCTAGCGATACCGGGACTAGCGGGAGGGGAGGAACCTACAATGAGCAGTTCTTC. The encoded protein is CSASDTGTSGRGGTYNEQFF.

The V gene is TRBV14, the J gene TRBJ1-1, with D possibly TRBD1 on 6 matching bases. V lost 4 bases, J lost 6 bases, and 21 bases lay in between. CDR1 and CDR2 from the germline V gene are SGHDN and FVKESK. This CDR3 has 16 amino acids. CDR3 sequence (DNA): TGTGCCAGCAGCCGGGGAGTCGGGGGGCATATGGCTGAAGCTTTCTTT. It is translated as CASSRGVGGHMAEAFF.